This entry describes one TCR beta chain. The sample is drawn from a study of cytomegalovirus exposure and HLA in healthy donors. Researchers ran the PCR with 60 Vbeta and 13 Jbeta primers. Only in-frame clones appear in the TCRdb table, and some are missing; sequencing was by immunoSEQ multiplex PCR. Seen here are 75,000 to 95,000 clones, just under 85% observed once, and the top ten hold 5.6%. The J segment lost 4 bases and the V segment lost 1 base, leaving 4 bases of the junction unmatched. Germline V gene data show CDR1 as GTSNPN and CDR2 as SVGIG (reference sequence). The CDR3 sequence is 16 residues long.

This chain connects TRBV30 to TRBJ2-3; TRBD2 aligns across 14 bases. The TCR originated in a young woman in good health and CMV-seropositive. Sequencing was done on a sample of PBMCs. CDR3 nucleotide sequence: TGTGCCTGGAGTGGGGGGACTAGCGGGAGACCAGATACGCAGTATTTT. Translation: CAWSGGTSGRPDTQYF.